These 2 T cell receptor beta chains were sequenced from one sample in a study of shared T cell receptors in the human thymus. This table comes from immunoSEQ multiplex PCR, and its TCRdb copy is limited to in-frame clones, with some not included. Found here are some 760,000 clones, approximately 83% of them singletons; the top ten hold 0.008% to 0.011%. These data were likewise used in another study, on human thymus T cells.

The sample was thymocytes. These receptors came from a girl in the first two years of life with a congenital heart defect.

The chain couples TRBV6-5 to TRBJ1-2; tentative D call: TRBD1 (6 bases). V was pared by 4 bases and J by 6 bases, with 15 bases between. Germline CDR1 reads MNHEY; CDR2 reads SVGAGI. This CDR3 comprises 14 residues. CDR3 nucleotides: TGTGCCAGCAGTTCTACAGGGTTTCCGGATGGCTACACCTTC. This sequence encodes CASSSTGFPDGYTF.

The chain recombines TRBV7-9 with TRBJ1-1; 7 nucleotides align to TRBD1. Unmatched junction bases numbered 9, after V lost 5 bases and J lost 12 bases. The CDR3 contains 12 residues. The germline gives CDR1 SEHNR, CDR2 FQNEAQ (reference sequence). The CDR3 coding sequence is TGTGCCAGCAGCCGCAGACAGGGTGGAACTTTCTTT. Its protein product is CASSRRQGGTFF. Supplemented by reference TRBV7-9 and TRBJ1-1, the full variable domain reads DTGVSQNPRHKITKRGQNVTFRCDPISEHNRLYWYRQTLGQGPEFLTYFQNEAQLEKSRLLSDRFSAERPKGSFSTLEIQRTEQGDSAMYLCASSRRQGGTFFGQGTRLTVV.